This note documents a single TCR beta chain sequence. Its target is unknown. Per germline, CDR1 SNHLY and CDR2 FYNNEI. V gave up 7 bases and J gave up 3 bases, with 23 bases separating them. CDR3 length: 17 amino acids. Time point noted: week 3, after first cycle of checkpoint inhibitor. Blood was drawn before treatment and at week 3 after checkpoint blockade. The data were obtained in a study of blood T cell dynamics during melanoma immunotherapy. Study context: Standard first-line treatment here was pembrolizumab or nivolumab plus ipilimumab in metastatic melanoma.

Whole-study results and caveats: At W3, later disease-control patients showed bifurcated PBMC repertoire changes, unlike progressors.

Only in-frame clones appear in the TCRdb table, and some are missing; sequencing was by immunoSEQ multiplex PCR. The sample includes roughly 30,000 clones, 80% to 85% seen only once; the top ten take about 9.4%. The gene calls are TRBV2 and TRBJ2-3; possibly TRBD1 or TRBD2 for D (5 bases each). The material sequenced was blood, taken from a patient treated with checkpoint blockade. This sequence was found in a human donor with melanoma. The CDR3 DNA is TGTGCCAGCAATGGGCCCGGTGGGGGATCTGTGACAGATACGCAGTATTTT. This codes for CASNGPGGGSVTDTQYF.